Each of the 28 T cell receptor beta chains below was sequenced from the same sample in a study of Ad26.COV2.S vaccination and SARS-CoV-2 variants. Treatment indicated: over 15 received Ad26.COV2.S at low or high dose, single or two shots; roughly five received placebo; per-sample allocation not given. Sampling was performed 63 days after the first vaccine or placebo injection. Generated by immunoSEQ multiplex PCR, the TCRdb table keeps only in-frame clones and is missing some. The data contain about half a million clones, roughly nine tenths of them singletons. Sequencing was performed on peripheral blood, taken in a trial of Ad26.COV2.S vaccine versus placebo. The source is a person aged 18-65 years who received the Ad26.COV2.S COVID-19 vaccine or a placebo.

The J gene is TRBJ2-5, the V gene TRBV14; D is uncertain. Germline values: CDR1 SGHDN, CDR2 FVKESK. V lost 2 bases and J lost 4, with 5 bases in between. This CDR3 is 12 amino acids long. The CDR3 DNA is TGTGCCAGCAGCCAAATGGGAGAGACCCAGTACTTC. It specifies CASSQMGETQYF.

As concerns this clone: Other DNA sequences in this sample translate to the same CDR3. The chain recombines TRBV18 with TRBJ1-1; TRBD1 aligns across 7 bases. Germline CDR1 reads KGHSH; CDR2 reads LQKENI. The CDR3 runs 15 residues. The J segment lost 1 base and the V segment lost 3 bases, leaving 5 bases of the junction unmatched. The CDR3, as DNA: TGTGCCAGCTCACCCCGACAGGGCGCGAACACTGAAGCTTTCTTT. As protein: CASSPRQGANTEAFF.

This rearrangement joins TRBV19 to TRBJ2-1; 8 bases line up with TRBD1. V trimming: 9 bases; J trimming: 4 bases; junction bases outside the gene matches: 11. CDR3 length: 15 amino acids. Germline V gene data show CDR1 as LNHDA and CDR2 as SQIVND (reference sequence). The CDR3 nucleotides read TGTGCCAGCCGTCGCGACAGGGGTTATTACAATGAGCAGTTCTTC. As protein: CASRRDRGYYNEQFF.

The chain is built from TRBV19 and TRBJ1-2; unclear D gene. The V end lost 3 bases, the J end lost 0 bases, and 5 bases lay between the germline ends. CDR3 size: 13 residues. Germline CDR1 LNHDA, CDR2 SQIVND (reference sequence). This CDR3 is CASSIGANYGYTF. As DNA, the CDR3 is TGTGCCAGTAGTATCGGAGCTAACTATGGCTACACCTTC.

J is TRBJ2-3 and V is TRBV7-2; possibly TRBD2 for D (6 bases). V was cut by 5 bases and J by 3 bases, with 15 bases left in between. This CDR3 has 15 amino acids. Germline loops: CDR1 SGHTA, CDR2 FQGNSA. The CDR3 sequence: CASSGSPSVTDTQYF. The CDR3 DNA follows: TGTGCCAGCAGCGGCTCGCCTAGCGTAACAGATACGCAGTATTTT.

V usage is TRBV18 and J usage is TRBJ2-1; TRBD1 is a possible D gene (6 bases). Germline V lookup: CDR1 KGHSH, CDR2 LQKENI. Between the trimmed V and J ends, which lost 5 bases and 0 bases, there was a span of 14 bases. This CDR3 contains 16 residues. The chain's CDR3 is CASSVSKDSSYNEQFF. CDR3 sequence (DNA): TGTGCCAGCTCAGTTTCCAAGGACAGCTCCTACAATGAGCAGTTCTTC.

This chain connects TRBV6-5 to TRBJ2-1; TRBD1 matches 7 bases. The germline V gene has CDR1 MNHEY and CDR2 SVGAGI. Trimming at V came to 5 bases and at J to 8 bases, leaving 12 bases not matched to a gene. The CDR3 consists of 15 residues. DNA of the CDR3: TGTGCCAGCAGTAACCAAGGGGGCTATTACTATGAGCAGTTCTTC. Its translation: CASSNQGGYYYEQFF.

DNA for the CDR3: TGCGCCAGCAGCCCGACAGGGCATAATTCACCCCTCCACTTT. Translating gives CASSPTGHNSPLHF. The chain couples TRBV5-1 to TRBJ1-6; 7 nucleotides agree with TRBD1. Looked up from germline, CDR1 is SGHRS and CDR2 is YFSETQ. Trimming at V came to 4 bases and at J to 5 bases, leaving 3 bases not matched to a gene. The CDR3 spans 14 residues.

In DNA form, the CDR3 reads TGTGCCAGCAGCGAGGACGGTCGTAGTTCACCCCTCCACTTT. Translating it yields CASSEDGRSSPLHF. The chain has TRBV27 and TRBJ1-6; D unclear. CDR3 length equals 14 residues. Deletions cut 6 bases from V and 9 bases from J, with 15 bases between. CDR1 and CDR2 (germline): MNHEY, SMNVEV (reference sequence).

In its sample, this clone was seen once. The V call is TRBV5-5, the J call TRBJ1-1; D unclear. Deletions cut 2 bases from V and 0 bases from J, with 5 bases between. CDR1 and CDR2 (germline): SGHKS, YYEKEE (reference sequence). The CDR3 runs to 13 residues. CDR3 sequence reads: CASSLWMNTEAFF. CDR3 nucleotide sequence: TGTGCCAGCAGCTTATGGATGAACACTGAAGCTTTCTTT.

J is TRBJ1-2 and V is TRBV7-2, with D uncertain. This CDR3 region has 14 residues. Germline V lookup: CDR1 SGHTA, CDR2 FQGNSA. The V end was cut by 3 bases, the J end by 4 bases, with 12 bases between. As DNA, the CDR3 is TGTGCCAGCAGCTTGGGTCACAGCCCCTATGGCTACACCTTC. It translates to CASSLGHSPYGYTF.

V is TRBV11-3 and J is TRBJ2-1; 8 bases fit TRBD2. CDR1 SGHNT and CDR2 YENEEA come from the germline V gene. Unmatched junction bases numbered 6, after V lost 0 bases and J lost 2 bases. CDR3 length: 17 amino acids. In DNA form, the CDR3 reads TGTGCCAGCAGCTTAGAGCCCAGCGGGAGCGCCTACAATGAGCAGTTCTTC. Protein: CASSLEPSGSAYNEQFF.

The genes are TRBV3-1 (or the pseudogene TRBV3-2) and TRBJ1-2, with D possibly TRBD1 on 5 matching bases. Trimming cost V 5 bases and J 4 bases, with 11 bases left between them. Per the germline V gene, CDR1 is LGHDT and CDR2 is YNNKEL (reference sequence). CDR3 length equals 13 residues. In DNA form, the CDR3 reads TGTGCCAGCAGCTTCGGACAACGCTATGGCTACACCTTC. It is translated as CASSFGQRYGYTF.

The chain links TRBV5-1 to TRBJ1-2, with a weak D call TRBD1 (5 bases). The ends were cut back, 2 bases at V and 3 bases at J, with 14 bases in the middle. This CDR3 has 15 amino acids. From germline, CDR1 is SGHRS and CDR2 YFSETQ. CDR3 sequence: CASSFYQGGDYGYTF. CDR3 coding DNA: TGCGCCAGCAGCTTTTACCAGGGAGGGGACTATGGCTACACCTTC. Supplemented by reference TRBV5-1 and TRBJ1-2, the full variable domain reads KAGVTQTPRYLIKTRGQQVTLSCSPISGHRSVSWYQQTPGQGLQFLFEYFSETQRNKGNFPGRFSGRQFSNSRSEMNVSTLELGDSALYLCASSFYQGGDYGYTFGSGTRLTVV.

The rearrangement links TRBV24-1 to TRBJ2-1; the match to TRBD1 covers 7 bases. The germline CDR1 and CDR2 sequences are KGHDR and SFDVKD. J lost 9 bases, V lost 2 bases, and 15 bases had no gene match. The length of the CDR3 is 17 residues. DNA for the CDR3: TGTGCCACCAGTGATTCCAAACAGGGGTCGGCTCGTGGTGAGCAGTTCTTC. Amino acids: CATSDSKQGSARGEQFF.

V and J are TRBV3-1 (or the pseudogene TRBV3-2) and TRBJ1-3, with D unclear. The length of the CDR3 is 12 residues. Deletions cut 6 bases from V and 1 base from J, with 4 bases between. Germline CDR1 reads LGHDT; CDR2 reads YNNKEL (reference sequence). CDR3 protein: CASSLSGNTIYF. DNA for the CDR3: TGTGCCAGCAGTCTGTCTGGAAACACCATATATTTT.

This chain uses TRBV5-1 with TRBJ1-5; 8 positions match TRBD1. Germline V gene lookup returns CDR1 SGHRS and CDR2 YFSETQ. This CDR3 is 14 amino acids long. The V gene end was trimmed by 5 bases and the J gene end by 5 bases; junction bases not matched to a gene: 6. The chain's CDR3 is CASRPGTGDQPQHF. The CDR3 DNA reads as TGCGCCAGCAGACCTGGGACAGGTGATCAGCCCCAGCATTTT. The entire variable domain, with the rest obtained from reference TRBV5-1 and TRBJ1-5, is as follows: KAGVTQTPRYLIKTRGQQVTLSCSPISGHRSVSWYQQTPGQGLQFLFEYFSETQRNKGNFPGRFSGRQFSNSRSEMNVSTLELGDSALYLCASRPGTGDQPQHFGDGTRLSIL.

This chain joins TRBV6-1 and TRBJ1-2; no clear D gene. Germline CDR1 is MNHNS and CDR2 is SASEGT. The CDR3 is made up of 14 amino acids. V lost 2 bases to trimming and J lost 4 bases, with 11 bases between them. In DNA, the CDR3 is TGTGCCAGCAGTGAATTGGGCCGACCCTATGGCTACACCTTC. Its translation: CASSELGRPYGYTF.

The chain carries TRBV5-1 and TRBJ1-1; D unclear. The CDR3 runs 14 residues. The V and J ends lost 3 bases and 7 bases respectively, with 16 bases between them. Per germline, CDR1 SGHRS and CDR2 YFSETQ. The CDR3 bases are TGCGCCAGCAGCTACGACACCTGGTCGGTTGAAGCTTTCTTT. This sequence encodes CASSYDTWSVEAFF.

The chain employs TRBV6-4 and TRBJ2-1, with D maybe TRBD2 (6 bases). The V gene lost 5 bases and the J gene lost 8 bases, with 16 bases spanning the gap. The CDR3 spans 14 residues. Germline V CDR1 and CDR2: MRHNA, SNTAGT. The CDR3 coding sequence is TGTGCCAGCAGTAAAACGGGAGTCAGCGATGAGCAGTTCTTC. As protein: CASSKTGVSDEQFF.

The chain recombines TRBV19 with TRBJ1-5; tentative D call: TRBD1 (5 bases). Trimming removed 3 bases from V and 7 bases from J, with 16 bases in between. The length of the CDR3 is 15 residues. In germline, CDR1 is LNHDA, CDR2 SQIVND (reference sequence). CDR3 sequence (DNA): TGTGCCAGTAGTATTCGGGTCGGGGGAGGACAGCCCCAGCATTTT. This sequence encodes CASSIRVGGGQPQHF.

V and J are TRBV28 and TRBJ1-1; 7 positions agree with TRBD1. The V and J ends lost 6 bases and 7 bases, in that order; junction bases with no gene match: 20. CDR1 is MDHEN, CDR2 SYDVKM, per germline. CDR3 length equals 17 residues. The CDR3 DNA reads TGTGCCAGCAGCTCTCCGGGACAGTCACTTGAGGAGGGTGAAGCTTTCTTT. Protein sequence: CASSSPGQSLEEGEAFF.

The rearrangement joins TRBV6-1 to TRBJ2-7; 9 bases are shared with TRBD2. With V trimmed by 4 bases and J by 3 bases, 10 bases remained unmatched. CDR1 is MNHNS and CDR2 is SASEGT in the germline V gene. The CDR3 sequence is 16 residues long. The CDR3 spells CASSVRGLAGIYEQYF. CDR3 in DNA: TGTGCCAGCAGTGTTCGGGGGCTAGCGGGAATCTACGAGCAGTACTTC.

The J gene is TRBJ2-1, the V gene TRBV7-8; D gene ambiguous. V shed 5 bases and J shed 0 bases, with 8 bases lying between them. This CDR3 has 14 residues. Germline values: CDR1 SGHVS, CDR2 FQNEAQ. CDR3 amino acids: CASSLVSSYNEQFF. CDR3 DNA: TGTGCCAGCAGCCTAGTGAGCTCCTACAATGAGCAGTTCTTC.

The V gene is TRBV9, the J gene TRBJ2-3, with D possibly being TRBD2 (6 bases). This CDR3 region has 13 residues. The germline CDR1 and CDR2 sequences are SGDLS and YYNGEE. The germline V and J ends were trimmed by 4 bases and 11 bases, with 17 bases remaining between them. The CDR3 bases are TGTGCCAGCAGCCCCCCTCAGCGGGCGATGCAGTATTTT. This sequence encodes CASSPPQRAMQYF.

This chain links TRBV16 with TRBJ1-1; tentatively, D is TRBD1 (6 bases). The CDR3 is 17 amino acids. Trimming took 2 bases from V and 5 from J, leaving 21 bases between them. Germline values: CDR1 KGHSY, CDR2 FQNENV. Here the CDR3 reads CASSQVLGGGKRTEAFF. The CDR3 bases are TGTGCCAGCAGCCAAGTCCTAGGGGGGGGCAAGAGGACTGAAGCTTTCTTT.

V and J are TRBV11-2 and TRBJ1-1; D uncertain. CDR1 and CDR2 (germline): SGHAT, FQNNGV. The germline V and J ends were trimmed by 7 bases and 8 bases, with 14 bases remaining between them. The CDR3 length is 12 residues. CDR3 loop: CASKPARPEAFF. DNA of the CDR3: TGTGCCAGCAAACCGGCCCGGCCGGAAGCTTTCTTT.

The chain has TRBV3-1 (or the pseudogene TRBV3-2) and TRBJ2-7; TRBD2 matches at 10 bases. This CDR3 spans 16 amino acids. The trim removed 2 bases at V and 6 bases at J, leaving 10 bases unmatched. Germline lookup yields CDR1 LGHDT and CDR2 YNNKEL (reference sequence). The CDR3 DNA reads as TGTGCCAGCAGCCAATCCGGGACTAGCGCAACAAGCGAGCAGTACTTC. It specifies CASSQSGTSATSEQYF.